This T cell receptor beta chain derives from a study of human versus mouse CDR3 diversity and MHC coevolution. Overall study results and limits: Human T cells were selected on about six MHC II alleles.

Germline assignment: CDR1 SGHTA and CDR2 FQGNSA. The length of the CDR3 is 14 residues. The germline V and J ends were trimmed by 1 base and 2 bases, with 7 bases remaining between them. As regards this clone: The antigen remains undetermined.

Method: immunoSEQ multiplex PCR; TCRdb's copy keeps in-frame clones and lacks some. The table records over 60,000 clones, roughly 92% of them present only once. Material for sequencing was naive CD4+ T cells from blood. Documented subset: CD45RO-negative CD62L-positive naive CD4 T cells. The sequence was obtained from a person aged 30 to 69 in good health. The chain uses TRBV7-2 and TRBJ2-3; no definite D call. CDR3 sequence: CASSLELPTDTQYF. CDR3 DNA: TGTGCCAGCAGCTTAGAGCTCCCCACAGATACGCAGTATTTT.